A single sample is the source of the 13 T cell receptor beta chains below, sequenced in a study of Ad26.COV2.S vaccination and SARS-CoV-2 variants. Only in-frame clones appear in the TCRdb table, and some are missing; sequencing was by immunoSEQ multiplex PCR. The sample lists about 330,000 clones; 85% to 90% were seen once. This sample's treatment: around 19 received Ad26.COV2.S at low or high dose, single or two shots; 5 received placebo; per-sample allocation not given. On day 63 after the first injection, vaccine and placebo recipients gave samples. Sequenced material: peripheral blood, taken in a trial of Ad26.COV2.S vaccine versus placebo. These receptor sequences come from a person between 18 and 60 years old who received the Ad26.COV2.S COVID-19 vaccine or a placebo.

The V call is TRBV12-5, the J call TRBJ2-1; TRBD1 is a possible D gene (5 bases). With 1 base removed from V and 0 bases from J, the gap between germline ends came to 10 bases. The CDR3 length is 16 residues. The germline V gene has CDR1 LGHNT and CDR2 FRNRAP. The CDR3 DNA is TGTGCTAGTGGTTTGGAATGGGGCAGCTCCTACAATGAGCAGTTCTTC. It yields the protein CASGLEWGSSYNEQFF.

CDR3 DNA sequence: TGTGCCAGCAGTTATATTTCTTCGAGAGGGGGCTACACCTTC. This encodes CASSYISSRGGYTF. The rearrangement joins TRBV6-5 to TRBJ1-2; D gene ambiguous. The length of the CDR3 is 14 residues. Trimming shortened V by 3 bases and J by 8 bases, and 16 bases separated the two germline ends. Germline-derived CDR1 and CDR2 are MNHEY and SVGAGI.

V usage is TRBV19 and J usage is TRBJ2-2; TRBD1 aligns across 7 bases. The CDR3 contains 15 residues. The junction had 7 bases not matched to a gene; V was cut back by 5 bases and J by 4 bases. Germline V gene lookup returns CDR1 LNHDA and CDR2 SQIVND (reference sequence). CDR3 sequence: CASSYDRVVTGELFF. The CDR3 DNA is TGTGCCAGTAGTTACGACAGGGTAGTCACCGGGGAGCTGTTTTTT.

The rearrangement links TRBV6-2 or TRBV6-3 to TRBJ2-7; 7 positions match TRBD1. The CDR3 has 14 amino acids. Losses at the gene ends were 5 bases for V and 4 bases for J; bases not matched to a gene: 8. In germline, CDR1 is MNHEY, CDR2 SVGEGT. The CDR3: CASSRGQEPYEQYF. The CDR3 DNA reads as TGTGCCAGCAGTAGAGGACAGGAACCTTACGAGCAGTACTTC.

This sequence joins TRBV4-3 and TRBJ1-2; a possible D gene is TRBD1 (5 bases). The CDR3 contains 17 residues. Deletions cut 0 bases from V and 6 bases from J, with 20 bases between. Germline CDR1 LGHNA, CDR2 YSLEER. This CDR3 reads CASSQEKGVRGSNGYTF. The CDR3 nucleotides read TGCGCCAGCAGCCAAGAAAAGGGTGTAAGGGGAAGCAATGGCTACACCTTC.

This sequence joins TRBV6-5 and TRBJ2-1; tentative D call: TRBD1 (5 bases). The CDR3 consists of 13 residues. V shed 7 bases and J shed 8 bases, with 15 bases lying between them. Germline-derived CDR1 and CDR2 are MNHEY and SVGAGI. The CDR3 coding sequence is TGTGCCAGCAAGGCAGGGAAGAGCCATGAGCAGTTCTTC. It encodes CASKAGKSHEQFF.

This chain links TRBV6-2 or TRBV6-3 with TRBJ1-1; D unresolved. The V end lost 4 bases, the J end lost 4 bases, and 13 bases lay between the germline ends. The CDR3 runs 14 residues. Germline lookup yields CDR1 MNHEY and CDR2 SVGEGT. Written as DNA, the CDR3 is TGTGCCAGCAGTTTAATAGGAGCGAGCACTGAAGCTTTCTTT. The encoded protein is CASSLIGASTEAFF.

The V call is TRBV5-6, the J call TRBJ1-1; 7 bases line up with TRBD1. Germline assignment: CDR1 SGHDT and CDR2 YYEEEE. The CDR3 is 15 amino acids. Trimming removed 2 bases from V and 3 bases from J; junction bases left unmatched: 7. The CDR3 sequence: CASSLLDRAHTEAFF. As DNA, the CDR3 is TGTGCCAGCAGCTTACTAGACAGGGCACACACTGAAGCTTTCTTT.

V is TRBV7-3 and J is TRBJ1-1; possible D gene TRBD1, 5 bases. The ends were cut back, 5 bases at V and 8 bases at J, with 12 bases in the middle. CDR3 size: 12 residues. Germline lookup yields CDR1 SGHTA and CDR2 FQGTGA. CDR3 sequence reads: CASSPGTVEAFF. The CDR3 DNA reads TGTGCCAGCAGCCCAGGGACGGTGGAAGCTTTCTTT.

The CDR3 coding sequence is TGTGCCAGCAGCTTAGATTTGGCTAGCGCCTCCTACGAGCAGTACTTC. Translated: CASSLDLASASYEQYF. The chain couples TRBV7-2 to TRBJ2-7, with D possibly matching TRBD2 (6 bases). Between the trimmed V and J ends, which lost 1 base and 0 bases, there was a span of 13 bases. CDR1 is SGHTA, CDR2 FQGNSA, per germline. The CDR3 loop spans 16 amino acids. The full variable domain, rest sourced from reference TRBV7-2 and TRBJ2-7, is GAGVSQSPSNKVTEKGKDVELRCDPISGHTALYWYRQSLGQGLEFLIYFQGNSAPDKSGLPSDRFSAERTGGSVSTLTIQRTQQEDSAVYLCASSLDLASASYEQYFGPGTRLTVT.

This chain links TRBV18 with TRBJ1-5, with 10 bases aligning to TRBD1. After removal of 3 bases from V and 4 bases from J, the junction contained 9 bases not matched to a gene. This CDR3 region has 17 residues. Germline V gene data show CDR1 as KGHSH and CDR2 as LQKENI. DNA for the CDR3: TGTGCCAGCTCACCCCCCGCCGGGACAGGGGTGAATCAGCCCCAGCATTTT. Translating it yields CASSPPAGTGVNQPQHF.

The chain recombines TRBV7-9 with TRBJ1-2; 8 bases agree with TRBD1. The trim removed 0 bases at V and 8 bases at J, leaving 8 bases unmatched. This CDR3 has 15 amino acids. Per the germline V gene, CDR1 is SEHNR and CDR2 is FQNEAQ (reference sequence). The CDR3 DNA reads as TGTGCCAGCAGCTTAGCTACGGACAGGGTAGGAGGCTACACCTTC. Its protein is CASSLATDRVGGYTF.

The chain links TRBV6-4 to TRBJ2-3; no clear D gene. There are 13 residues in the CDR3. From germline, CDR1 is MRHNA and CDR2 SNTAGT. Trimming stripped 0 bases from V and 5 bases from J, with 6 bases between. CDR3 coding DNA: TGTGCCAGCAGTGACTCACCGCGAGATACGCAGTATTTT. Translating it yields CASSDSPRDTQYF.